The 6 T cell receptor beta chains given below trace back to one sample, sequenced in a study of tumor-infiltrating lymphocytes in primary liver carcinoma. The input was approximately 500 ng total RNA; TCR beta cDNA was made from it with a constant-region primer. ARM-PCR was slightly modified, and three nested multiplex PCR rounds with it gave rise to the TCR beta libraries. Amplification in the first two PCR rounds was performed using TRBV1-TRBV30 forward primers and a C-beta reverse primer for around 11 cycles each. TCRdb re-derived calls from the multiplex PCR reads in MiXCR, one entry per CDR3 protein. The table lists about 120,000 distinct CDR3 sequences, 65% of them singletons. The source material, about 20-30 mg of unsorted bulk tissue, was used to co-extract RNA and DNA. What was sequenced was liver tumor tissue from sampling region 1. Documented subset: tumor region T1, superior pole. The receptor source for this set is a woman aged 60-75 years with primary liver carcinoma and hepatitis B virus infection.

Many counts were recorded for this clonotype. This chain connects TRBV28 to TRBJ1-2, with D tentatively TRBD1 (5 bases). With 2 bases removed from V and 3 bases from J, the gap between germline ends came to 13 bases. The CDR3 has 15 amino acids. Germline values: CDR1 MDHEN, CDR2 SYDVKM. CDR3 in amino acids: CASSLVGQGYYGYTF. The CDR3 DNA is TGTGCCAGCAGTTTAGTGGGGCAGGGATACTATGGCTACACCTTC.

This clonotype was found a few times. With a much larger clone just one base away, this may be a read error. The V call is TRBV7-9, the J call TRBJ2-3, with TRBD2 matching over 11 bases. CDR1 is SEHNR and CDR2 is FQNEAQ in the germline V gene (reference sequence). V lost 11 bases and J lost 0; bases outside the gene matches: 7. The CDR3 spans 15 residues. In DNA form, the CDR3 reads TGTGCCGGCCTTCTAGCGGGAGGCAGCACAGATACGCAGTATTTT. Amino acid sequence: CAGLLAGGSTDTQYF. Filled out from reference TRBV7-9 and TRBJ2-3, the complete variable domain reads DTGVSQNPRHKITKRGQNVTFRCDPISEHNRLYWYRQTLGQGPEFLTYFQNEAQLEKSRLLSDRFSAERPKGSFSTLEIQRTEQGDSAMYLCAGLLAGGSTDTQYFGPGTRLTVL.

As regards this clonotype: One end of the junction fails to match germline, which may point to a read error. J is TRBJ1-6 and V is TRBV5-1; 8 bases line up with TRBD1. Germline CDR1 is SGHRS and CDR2 is YFSETQ. The CDR3 has 16 residues. The CDR3, as DNA: TGCACCAGCAGTCAAGACAGGGGTAGGAGTAATTCACCCCTCCACTTT. Amino acids: CTSSQDRGRSNSPLHF.

This clonotype was found a few times. The chain joins TRBV5-6 to TRBJ1-1; D uncertain. Germline V gene sequence: CDR1 SGHDT, CDR2 YYEEEE. The V and J ends lost 0 bases and 4 bases respectively, with 13 bases between them. The CDR3 has 15 amino acids. CDR3 nucleotides: TGTGCCAGCAGCTTGGTGGCCTGGGCGAGCACTGAAGCTTTCTTT. Translating it yields CASSLVAWASTEAFF.

Note on this clonotype: This may arise from a read error, as a much more abundant clone is one base away. This chain's CDR3 is CTIRSGTVDSPLHF. As DNA, the CDR3 is TGTACCATCAGGTCGGGGACAGTCGATTCACCCCTCCACTTT. This chain uses TRBV10-3 with TRBJ1-6, with 7 bases lining up with TRBD1. The germline CDR1 and CDR2 sequences are ENHRY and SYGVKD. The CDR3 sequence is 14 residues long.

This clonotype is labeled medium-sized (0.01 to 0.1%). This chain joins TRBV11-2 and TRBJ2-5, with TRBD2 as a possible D gene (6 bases). The CDR3 extends over 15 amino acids. Trimming took off 2 bases at V and 2 bases at J, with 12 bases between the two ends. Germline CDR1 reads SGHAT; CDR2 reads FQNNGV. The chain's CDR3 is CASSLRLVRQETQYF. DNA for the CDR3: TGTGCCAGCAGCTTACGACTAGTACGGCAAGAGACCCAGTACTTC.